What follows is one T cell receptor beta chain and its context. Antigen unknown. Attachment of unique molecular identifiers to individual cDNA molecules was performed. TCRdb passed the 5' RACE reads through MiXCR, listing each CDR3 protein once. Seen here are fewer than 60,000 distinct CDR3 sequences, 11% observed once, and the top ten hold under 15%. These data are taken from a study of early T cells in non-severe SARS-CoV-2 infection. General study results and limits: Matches to VDJdb favored anti-spike CD8 responses and missed private and CD4 specificities.

CDR3 size: 13 residues. V dropped 6 bases and J dropped 7 bases, with 16 bases sitting between them. The germline V gene encodes CDR1 MDHEN and CDR2 SYDVKM. The chain carries TRBV28 and TRBJ2-7; D is perhaps TRBD1 (6 bases). The material sequenced was whole blood. This TCR was sampled from an adult who was a healthcare worker with PCR-confirmed SARS-CoV-2 infection or an uninfected control (not recorded which). Here the CDR3 reads CASSRDKVWEQYF. CDR3 sequence (DNA): TGTGCCAGCAGCCGGGACAAGGTCTGGGAGCAGTACTTC.